Following are 26 T cell receptor beta chains from one sample sequenced in a study of T cell changes during pregnancy in multiple sclerosis. Sequencing was performed with immunoSEQ multiplex PCR; in TCRdb, only in-frame clones are kept and a portion is missing. The repertoire holds more than 55,000 clones, with 92% as singletons. The specimen was peripheral blood, collected in the first trimester of pregnancy. The origin of the receptors is a female donor in good health, enrolled as a control in a pregnancy study.

This chain joins TRBV6-1 and TRBJ1-5; 7 bases agree with TRBD1. Germline CDR1 MNHNS, CDR2 SASEGT. Germline trimming cut 5 bases from V and 3 bases from J; bases unmatched to any gene: 7. The CDR3 is 15 residues long. The CDR3 nucleotides read TGTGCCAGCAGTCGACAGGGAACCGCCAATCAGCCCCAGCATTTT. Protein: CASSRQGTANQPQHF.

The chain has TRBV28 and TRBJ1-5; 8 nucleotides match TRBD1. The germline V gene has CDR1 MDHEN and CDR2 SYDVKM. The CDR3 is made up of 17 amino acids. Losses at the gene ends were 6 bases for V and 1 base for J; bases not matched to a gene: 11. The CDR3 coding sequence is TGTGCCAGCAGGTTTGCGGGACAGGTTTTAAGCAATCAGCCCCAGCATTTT. Translated, it gives CASRFAGQVLSNQPQHF.

The chain recombines TRBV2 with TRBJ2-5, with 8 bases aligning to TRBD1. The V segment lost 5 bases and the J segment 1 base; nucleotides outside the gene matches: 6. Looked up from germline, CDR1 is SNHLY and CDR2 is FYNNEI. This CDR3 contains 15 residues. In DNA form, the CDR3 reads TGTGCCAGCAGTCGGGGCAGGGGGCCCCAAGAGACCCAGTACTTC. Protein: CASSRGRGPQETQYF.

There are a few counts of this clone. The chain recombines TRBV7-2 with TRBJ2-3, with D unresolved. The V end was cut by 3 bases, the J end by 6 bases, with 7 bases between. Germline V gives CDR1 SGHTA, CDR2 FQGNSA. The length of the CDR3 is 12 residues. In DNA form, the CDR3 reads TGTGCCAGCAGCTTCGTATTGGATACGCAGTATTTT. Translated, it gives CASSFVLDTQYF.

The V gene is TRBV28, the J gene TRBJ1-1; 10 bases map to TRBD1. The CDR3 loop spans 14 amino acids. Germline CDR1 and CDR2: MDHEN and SYDVKM. The V gene end was trimmed by 7 bases and the J gene end by 4 bases; junction bases not matched to a gene: 6. The CDR3: CASTIRDRGTEAFF. CDR3 nucleotides: TGTGCCAGCACCATCCGGGACAGGGGCACTGAAGCTTTCTTT.

This clone was seen a single time. The V call is TRBV28, the J call TRBJ2-7, with TRBD1 identical over 7 bases. This CDR3 spans 13 amino acids. The germline gives CDR1 MDHEN, CDR2 SYDVKM. The V and J ends lost 7 bases and 3 bases, in that order; junction bases with no gene match: 6. The CDR3 sequence: CASTTGDLYEQYF. The CDR3 nucleotides are TGTGCCAGCACCACAGGGGACCTCTACGAGCAGTACTTC.

This clone occurred once. This rearrangement joins TRBV7-7 to TRBJ2-3; D unclear. This CDR3 has 13 residues. The germline V and J ends were trimmed by 5 bases and 1 base, with 7 bases remaining between them. Germline values: CDR1 SSHAT, CDR2 FNYEAQ (reference sequence). The CDR3 region is CASSPRGTDTQYF. As DNA, the CDR3 is TGTGCCAGCAGCCCTAGAGGCACAGATACGCAGTATTTT.

V is TRBV2 and J is TRBJ2-7, with 10 bases aligning to TRBD2. This CDR3 is 15 amino acids long. Losses at the gene ends were 6 bases for V and 0 bases for J; bases not matched to a gene: 5. CDR1 is SNHLY and CDR2 is FYNNEI in the germline V gene. This CDR3 is CASSGTSASSYEQYF. The CDR3 DNA reads as TGTGCCAGCAGCGGGACTAGCGCGAGCTCCTACGAGCAGTACTTC.

The chain combines TRBV2 with TRBJ2-7, with 11 bases matching TRBD2. The length of the CDR3 is 14 residues. The V gene's germline CDR1 is SNHLY and CDR2 FYNNEI. The V segment lost 6 bases and the J segment 5 bases; nucleotides outside the gene matches: 6. The DNA for the CDR3 is TGTGCCAGCAGACAACTAGCGGGAGATGACGAGCAGTACTTC. It codes for CASRQLAGDDEQYF.

This clone came up a few times. This chain links TRBV28 with TRBJ1-4; D not certain. CDR1 MDHEN and CDR2 SYDVKM come from the germline V gene. V lost 8 bases to trimming and J lost 4 bases, with 5 bases between them. The CDR3 contains 11 residues. The CDR3 DNA is TGTGCCAGCCGTCGTAATGAAAAACTGTTTTTT. This sequence encodes CASRRNEKLFF.

This clone turned up a few times. The chain couples TRBV28 to TRBJ2-7, with 9 bases matching TRBD1. Per germline, CDR1 MDHEN and CDR2 SYDVKM. J was trimmed by 6 bases and V by 3 bases; bases with no gene match: 12. The CDR3 covers 16 residues. The CDR3 coding sequence is TGTGCCAGCAGTTTGGTAACAGGGGGCGCATTAAGCGAGCAGTACTTC. Translation: CASSLVTGGALSEQYF.

V usage is TRBV5-1 and J usage is TRBJ2-7; 9 nucleotides align to TRBD1. Germline CDR1 SGHRS, CDR2 YFSETQ. Germline trimming cut 0 bases from V and 5 bases from J; bases unmatched to any gene: 3. This CDR3 region has 14 residues. The CDR3 DNA reads as TGCGCCAGCAGCTTGGGGGACAGGGAAAACGAGCAGTACTTC. This codes for CASSLGDRENEQYF.

V is TRBV4-1 and J is TRBJ2-1, with TRBD1 as a possible D gene (6 bases). This CDR3 is 14 amino acids long. Germline loops: CDR1 MGHRA, CDR2 YSYEKL. V was clipped by 0 bases and J by 5 bases, with 8 bases between them. The CDR3 DNA is TGCGCCAGCAGCCAAGAGAACAGGGACAATGAGCAGTTCTTC. It codes for CASSQENRDNEQFF.

V is TRBV7-2 and J is TRBJ1-2, with D uncertain. Trimming removed 4 bases at V and 5 bases at J, with 8 bases between. CDR3 size: 12 residues. From germline, CDR1 is SGHTA and CDR2 FQGNSA. The CDR3 DNA follows: TGTGCCAGCAGCTCGCCGGGGTATGGCTACACCTTC. Translation: CASSSPGYGYTF. The variable domain in full, completed from reference TRBV7-2 and TRBJ1-2, reads GAGVSQSPSNKVTEKGKDVELRCDPISGHTALYWYRQSLGQGLEFLIYFQGNSAPDKSGLPSDRFSAERTGGSVSTLTIQRTQQEDSAVYLCASSSPGYGYTFGSGTRLTVV.

The chain carries TRBV27 and TRBJ1-1; D might be TRBD1 (5 bases). The CDR3 runs 14 residues. V dropped 4 bases and J dropped 7 bases, with 16 bases sitting between them. Germline V CDR1 and CDR2: MNHEY, SMNVEV (reference sequence). CDR3 protein: CASSYVRDSLEAFF. As DNA, the CDR3 is TGTGCCAGCAGTTACGTCCGAGACAGCCTTGAAGCTTTCTTT.

This chain connects TRBV5-1 to TRBJ1-5, with unresolved D. The CDR3 loop spans 13 amino acids. Germline V lookup: CDR1 SGHRS, CDR2 YFSETQ. The ends were cut back, 4 bases at V and 3 bases at J, with 8 bases in the middle. This CDR3 is CASSPGINQPQHF. The CDR3 nucleotides read TGCGCCAGCAGCCCGGGAATCAATCAGCCCCAGCATTTT.

The V and J genes are TRBV18 and TRBJ1-1; D possibly corresponds to TRBD1 (6 bases). In germline, CDR1 is KGHSH, CDR2 LQKENI. There are 15 residues in the CDR3. V lost 2 bases and J 1 base, leaving 11 bases between the germline ends. CDR3: CASSPTQGQNTEAFF. Written as DNA, the CDR3 is TGTGCCAGCTCACCAACTCAGGGACAGAACACTGAAGCTTTCTTT. Full variable domain (rest looked up from reference TRBV18 and TRBJ1-1): NAGVMQNPRHLVRRRGQEARLRCSPMKGHSHVYWYRQLPEEGLKFMVYLQKENIIDESGMPKERFSAEFPKEGPSILRIQQVVRGDSAAYFCASSPTQGQNTEAFFGQGTRLTVV.

The rearrangement joins TRBV18 to TRBJ2-7; D may be TRBD2 (6 bases). V lost 1 base, J lost 0 bases, and 13 bases lay in between. Germline CDR1 KGHSH, CDR2 LQKENI. This CDR3 contains 16 residues. As DNA, the CDR3 is TGTGCCAGCTCACCACAAGGGGCGGGGTCCTCCTACGAGCAGTACTTC. It specifies CASSPQGAGSSYEQYF.

The chain couples TRBV28 to TRBJ2-2; TRBD2 aligns across 8 bases. With V trimmed by 3 bases and J by 4 bases, 7 bases remained unmatched. The CDR3 runs to 16 residues. CDR1 and CDR2 (germline): MDHEN, SYDVKM. In DNA, the CDR3 is TGTGCCAGCAGTTTCCCGCGGCTAGCGGGCACCGGGGAGCTGTTTTTT. Translating it yields CASSFPRLAGTGELFF. Combining the CDR3 with reference TRBV28 and TRBJ2-2 gives the whole variable domain DVKVTQSSRYLVKRTGEKVFLECVQDMDHENMFWYRQDPGLGLRLIYFSYDVKMKEKGDIPEGYSVSREKKERFSLILESASTNQTSMYLCASSFPRLAGTGELFFGEGSRLTVL.

The V call is TRBV9, the J call TRBJ1-2, with TRBD1 matching 9 bases. After removal of 4 bases from V and 8 bases from J, the junction contained 9 bases not matched to a gene. The CDR3 is made up of 14 amino acids. From germline, CDR1 is SGDLS and CDR2 YYNGEE. CDR3 bases: TGTGCCAGCAGCAGACCAGGGACAGGGATCGGCTACACCTTC. This gives the protein CASSRPGTGIGYTF. Full variable domain (rest looked up from reference TRBV9 and TRBJ1-2): DSGVTQTPKHLITATGQRVTLRCSPRSGDLSVYWYQQSLDQGLQFLIQYYNGEERAKGNILERFSAQQFPDLHSELNLSSLELGDSALYFCASSRPGTGIGYTFGSGTRLTVV.

The rearrangement links TRBV28 to TRBJ1-2, with 8 bases lining up with TRBD1. The CDR3 contains 15 residues. Trimming removed 5 bases from V and 4 bases from J; junction bases left unmatched: 9. Germline-derived CDR1 and CDR2 are MDHEN and SYDVKM. In DNA, the CDR3 is TGTGCCAGCAGTGACGGACAGGGTCGAGGCTATGGCTACACCTTC. It encodes CASSDGQGRGYGYTF.

V is TRBV5-4 and J is TRBJ2-3; 9 nucleotides align to TRBD1. The CDR3 extends over 13 amino acids. With 5 bases clipped from V and 6 bases from J, the junction kept 4 bases outside the gene matches. Looked up from germline, CDR1 is SGHNT and CDR2 is YYREEE (reference sequence). Here the CDR3 reads CASRRQGDDTQYF. DNA for the CDR3: TGTGCCAGCAGGCGACAGGGGGACGATACGCAGTATTTT.

CDR3 in amino acids: CASSQSEDPPSQYF. The CDR3 DNA follows: TGCGCCAGCAGTCAATCGGAGGATCCCCCGTCCCAGTACTTC. The chain uses TRBV23-1 and TRBJ2-7; D may be TRBD2 (5 bases). Being an ORF, TRBV23-1 has a function that is uncertain. Trimming took 0 bases from V and 10 from J, leaving 16 bases between them. The CDR3 has 14 residues.

This chain joins TRBV19 and TRBJ2-5; TRBD2 is a possible D gene (6 bases). V dropped 5 bases and J dropped 5 bases, with 9 bases sitting between them. The CDR3 extends over 12 amino acids. Germline V gives CDR1 LNHDA, CDR2 SQIVND (reference sequence). In DNA form, the CDR3 reads TGTGCCAGTAGTGCGGGATTGGAGACCCAGTACTTC. Translated, it gives CASSAGLETQYF.

V is TRBV4-1 and J is TRBJ2-6; 8 bases line up with TRBD2. Germline CDR1 is MGHRA and CDR2 is YSYEKL. The trim removed 1 base at V and 0 bases at J, leaving 2 bases unmatched. The CDR3 totals 17 residues. CDR3 DNA sequence: TGCGCCAGCAGCCAAGTAGCGGGAACCTCTGGGGCCAACGTCCTGACTTTC. Translation: CASSQVAGTSGANVLTF.

Concerning this clone itself: An end of the junction does not agree with germline; a read error may underlie this. The chain has TRBV28 and TRBJ2-7; 12 positions agree with TRBD2. The CDR3 is 13 residues long. CDR1 and CDR2 from the germline V gene are MDHEN and SYDVKM. In nucleotides, the CDR3 is TGTGCCAGCAGTTTACCCGGGACTAGCGGGTGGCACTTC. It is translated as CASSLPGTSGWHF.